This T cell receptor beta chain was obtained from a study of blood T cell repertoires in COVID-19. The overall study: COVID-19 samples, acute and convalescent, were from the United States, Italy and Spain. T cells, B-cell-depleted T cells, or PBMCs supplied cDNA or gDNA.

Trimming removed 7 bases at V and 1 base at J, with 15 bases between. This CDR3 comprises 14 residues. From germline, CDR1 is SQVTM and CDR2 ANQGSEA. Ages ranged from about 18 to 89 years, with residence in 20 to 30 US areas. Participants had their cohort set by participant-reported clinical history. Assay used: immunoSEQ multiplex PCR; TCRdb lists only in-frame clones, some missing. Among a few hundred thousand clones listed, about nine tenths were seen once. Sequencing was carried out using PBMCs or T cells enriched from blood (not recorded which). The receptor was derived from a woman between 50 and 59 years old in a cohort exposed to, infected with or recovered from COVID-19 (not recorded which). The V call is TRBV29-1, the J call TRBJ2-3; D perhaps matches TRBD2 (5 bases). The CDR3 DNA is TGCAGCGATCGGGTACGGCGGGGCACAGATACGCAGTATTTT. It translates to CSDRVRRGTDTQYF.